This T cell receptor beta chain was captured in a study of T cells in Graves' hyperthyroidism and ophthalmopathy. General study findings and limits: Through a model of 13 V-J features, ophthalmopathy was separated from stable hyperthyroidism. Blood also contained most expanded thyroid clonotypes above 0.001. The model predicted ophthalmopathy a median approximately seven months before onset.

This clonotype appeared many times. The antigen remains undetermined. Trimming removed 6 bases at V and 6 bases at J, with 12 bases between. The CDR3 spans 13 residues. Germline CDR1 is MNHEY and CDR2 is SVGAGI. Diagnosing involved the use of clinical symptoms, serum thyroxine and TRAb, thyroid ultrasound and orbital computed tomography. RNA transcripts gave rise to amplified TCR beta CDR3 regions. Carried out on the TCR CDR3, a first-round RT-PCR used the HTBI primer set. Via MiXCR, TCRdb re-called the multiplex PCR reads, giving one row per CDR3 protein. The table shows roughly 500,000 distinct CDR3 sequences, with roughly 46% occurring only once.

Material for sequencing was peripheral blood or thyroid tissue (not recorded which). This TCR was sampled from an adult woman with Graves' disease, either hyperthyroidism or ophthalmopathy (not recorded which). The gene calls are TRBV6-5 and TRBJ1-5, with no clear D. CDR3 in DNA: TGTGCCAGCAGAGGGAGGGAGGGTCAGCCCCAGCATTTT. This gives the protein CASRGREGQPQHF.